These 9 T cell receptor beta chains share one sample of origin, sequenced in a study of blood T cells in healthy people across ages (dated by TCRdb to 2013 to 2016). The receptor library was made with 5' RACE. Instrument used: Illumina HiSeq 2500. A second about 7 to 11 cycle PCR used a sample-barcoded 5' primer and a J-beta primer mix. TCRdb reprocessing: public reads trimmed at Q25 with fastp, clones called with MiXCR, in-frame beta chains kept. Rows merge per CDR3 protein into single entries with the most common DNA and genes. A total of about 580,000 distinct CDR3 sequences appear in this sample, more than 45% of them only once. 20% to 25% of the sample is held by the ten biggest clonotypes. The sequenced material came from blood. The receptors were gathered from a man at least 80 years old in good health.

Details on this clonotype: This sequence may be a read error, since a much larger clone differs from it by one base. The chain has TRBV6-6 and TRBJ2-3, with no clear D. Between the trimmed V and J ends, which lost 8 bases and 4 bases, there was a span of 19 bases. This CDR3 spans 15 amino acids. Looked up from germline, CDR1 is MNHNY and CDR2 is SVGAGI (reference sequence). This CDR3 is CASGEDRLVADTQYF. CDR3 DNA sequence: TGTGCCAGCGGAGAGGACCGACTTGTCGCAGATACGCAGTATTTT.

V gene TRBV2 combines with J gene TRBJ2-1, with TRBD2 as a possible D gene (5 bases). V gave up 7 bases and J gave up 3 bases, with 10 bases separating them. The V gene's germline CDR1 is SNHLY and CDR2 FYNNEI. This CDR3 comprises 13 residues. DNA for the CDR3: TGTGCCAGCACGGGAAGGGTCTACAATGAGCAGTTCTTC. This codes for CASTGRVYNEQFF.

This clonotype was observed a handful of times. This chain joins TRBV10-3 and TRBJ1-6, with D maybe TRBD1 (6 bases). This CDR3 contains 15 residues. Trimming left V 0 bases short and J 9 bases short, with 12 bases between. Germline values: CDR1 ENHRY, CDR2 SYGVKD. This CDR3 is CAISESQGGRSPLHF. Written as DNA, the CDR3 is TGTGCCATCAGTGAGTCACAGGGTGGGCGTTCACCCCTCCACTTT.

This clonotype was seen a handful of times. A much larger clone differs from this one at a single base, so this may be a read error. The gene calls are TRBV6-5 and TRBJ2-7; D gene uncertain. V lost 4 bases and J lost 3, with 10 bases in between. Germline V gene lookup returns CDR1 MNHEY and CDR2 SVGAGI. The CDR3 spans 13 residues. The CDR3 DNA is TGTGCCAGCAGTTGCTCAGTATACTACGAGCAGTACTTC. Its translation: CASSCSVYYEQYF.

The chain employs TRBV18 and TRBJ2-7; tentative D call: TRBD1 (5 bases). V was trimmed by 3 bases and J by 2 bases, leaving 8 bases between them. Germline V lookup: CDR1 KGHSH, CDR2 LQKENI. This CDR3 contains 13 residues. The CDR3 bases are TGTGCCAGCTCACCCGACAGTACCTACGAGCAGTACTTC. It is translated as CASSPDSTYEQYF. Variable domain in full (rest from reference TRBV18 and TRBJ2-7): NAGVMQNPRHLVRRRGQEARLRCSPMKGHSHVYWYRQLPEEGLKFMVYLQKENIIDESGMPKERFSAEFPKEGPSILRIQQVVRGDSAAYFCASSPDSTYEQYFGPGTRLTVT.

This clonotype was observed a few times. The gene calls are TRBV4-3 and TRBJ1-2, with a possible D match to TRBD1 (6 bases). In germline, CDR1 is LGHNA, CDR2 YSLEER. V was trimmed by 0 bases and J by 8 bases, leaving 10 bases between them. The CDR3 contains 13 residues. The CDR3 region has the DNA TGCGCCAGCAGCCAAGACTGGAGGGGGGGCTACACCTTC. Its protein product is CASSQDWRGGYTF.

The chain combines TRBV14 with TRBJ2-7, with D possibly matching TRBD1 (5 bases). In germline, CDR1 is SGHDN, CDR2 FVKESK. The V and J ends lost 1 base and 3 bases respectively, with 13 bases between them. This CDR3 comprises 15 residues. The CDR3 loop reads CASSQGSGSVYEQYF. The CDR3 DNA sequence: TGTGCCAGCAGCCAAGGTTCAGGGTCCGTCTACGAGCAGTACTTC.

The rearrangement uses TRBV7-6 and TRBJ2-3, with TRBD1 matching over 8 bases. Germline-derived CDR1 and CDR2 are SGHVS and FNYEAQ. The CDR3 covers 15 residues. With 2 bases clipped from V and 4 bases from J, the junction kept 5 bases outside the gene matches. This chain's CDR3 is CASSLSQGVADTQYF. DNA of the CDR3: TGTGCCAGCAGCTTATCACAGGGGGTCGCAGATACGCAGTATTTT.

The V and J genes are TRBV7-9 and TRBJ2-1, with TRBD2 matching 16 bases. J was trimmed by 7 bases and V by 5 bases; bases with no gene match: 5. CDR3 length: 16 residues. CDR1 is SEHNR, CDR2 FQNEAQ, per germline (reference sequence). Here the CDR3 DNA reads TGTGCCAGCAGCCGTGCGGGACTAGCGGGGGGGAATGAGCAGTTCTTC. Amino acid sequence: CASSRAGLAGGNEQFF.